Sequencing of this T cell receptor (beta chain) was carried out in a study of blood T cell repertoires in COVID-19. Some clones are missing from TCRdb's copy, which holds only in-frame ones; the method was immunoSEQ multiplex PCR. The data contain around 300,000 clones, roughly 90% of them seen just once; the ten biggest clones take up approximately 14%. Germline V lookup: CDR1 SGHDT, CDR2 YYEEEE. Trimming cost V 2 bases and J 4 bases, with 10 bases left between them. The CDR3 covers 14 residues. This TCR came from a woman aged 70-85 years with COVID-19, enrolled during active disease. The chain combines TRBV5-6 with TRBJ2-1, with D perhaps TRBD1 (5 bases). The sequenced sample consisted of peripheral blood. The DNA for the CDR3 is TGTGCCAGCAGCTTTTTCAGGGCTTACAATGAGCAGTTCTTC. Amino acid sequence: CASSFFRAYNEQFF. Full variable domain (missing parts from reference TRBV5-6 and TRBJ2-1): DAGVTQSPTHLIKTRGQQVTLRCSPKSGHDTVSWYQQALGQGPQFIFQYYEEEERQRGNFPDRFSGHQFPNYSSELNVNALLLGDSALYLCASSFFRAYNEQFFGPGTRLTVL.